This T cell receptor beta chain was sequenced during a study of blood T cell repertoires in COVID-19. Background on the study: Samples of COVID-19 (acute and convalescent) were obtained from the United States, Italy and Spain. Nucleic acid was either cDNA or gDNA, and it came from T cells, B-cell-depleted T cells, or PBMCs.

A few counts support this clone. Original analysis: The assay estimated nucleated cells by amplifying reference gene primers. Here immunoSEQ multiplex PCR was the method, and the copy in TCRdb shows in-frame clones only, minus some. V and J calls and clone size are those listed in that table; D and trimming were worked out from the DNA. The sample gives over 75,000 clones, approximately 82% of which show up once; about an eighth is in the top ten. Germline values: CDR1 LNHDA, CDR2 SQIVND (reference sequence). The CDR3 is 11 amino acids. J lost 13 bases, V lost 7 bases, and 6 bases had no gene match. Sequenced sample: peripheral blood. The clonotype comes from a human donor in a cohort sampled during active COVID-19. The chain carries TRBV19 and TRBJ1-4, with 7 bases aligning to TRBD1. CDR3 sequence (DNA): TGTGCCAGTATGTGGGGACAGAGACTGTTTTTT. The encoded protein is CASMWGQRLFF.